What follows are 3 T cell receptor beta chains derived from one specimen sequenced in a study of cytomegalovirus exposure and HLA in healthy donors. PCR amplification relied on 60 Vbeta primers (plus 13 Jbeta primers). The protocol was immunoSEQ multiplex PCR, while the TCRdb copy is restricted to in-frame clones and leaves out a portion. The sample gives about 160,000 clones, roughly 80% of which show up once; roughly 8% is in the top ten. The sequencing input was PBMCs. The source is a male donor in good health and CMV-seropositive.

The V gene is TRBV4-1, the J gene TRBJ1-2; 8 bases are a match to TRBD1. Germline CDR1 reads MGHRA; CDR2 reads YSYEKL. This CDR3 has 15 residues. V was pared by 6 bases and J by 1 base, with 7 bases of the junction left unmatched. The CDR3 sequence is CASSRGQGFNYGYTF. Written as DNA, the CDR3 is TGCGCCAGCAGTCGCGGACAGGGATTTAACTATGGCTACACCTTC.

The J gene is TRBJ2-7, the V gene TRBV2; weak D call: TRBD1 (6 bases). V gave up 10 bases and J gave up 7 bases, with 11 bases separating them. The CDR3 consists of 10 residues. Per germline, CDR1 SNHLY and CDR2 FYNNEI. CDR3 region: CATQGREQYF. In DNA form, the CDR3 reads TGTGCCACCCAGGGGAGAGAGCAGTACTTC. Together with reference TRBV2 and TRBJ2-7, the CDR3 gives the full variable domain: EPEVTQTPSHQVTQMGQEVILRCVPISNHLYFYWYRQILGQKVEFLVSFYNNEISEKSEIFDDQFSVERPDGSNFTLKIRSTKLEDSAMYFCATQGREQYFGPGTRLTVT.

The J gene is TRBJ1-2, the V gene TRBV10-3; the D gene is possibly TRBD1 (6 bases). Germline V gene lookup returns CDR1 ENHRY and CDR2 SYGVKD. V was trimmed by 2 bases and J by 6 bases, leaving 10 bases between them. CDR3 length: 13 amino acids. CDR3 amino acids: CAISEKGGDGYTF. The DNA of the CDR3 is TGTGCCATCAGTGAGAAGGGGGGGGATGGCTACACCTTC.